The rows below give T cell receptor beta chains drawn from one sample of a study of cytomegalovirus exposure and HLA in healthy donors. Profiling relied on immunoSEQ multiplex PCR, and the TCRdb table lists in-frame clones only, not all of them. The sample holds about 56,000 clones, over 85% seen once. The sequencing input was PBMCs. These receptors were taken from a man between 18 and 29 years old in good health and CMV-seronegative. Each CDR3 is given with its conserved first and last residue. The order of the fields is CDR3 DNA, CDR3 protein, V gene, J gene, D gene, clone size, CDR3 length. The D gene is left open where the match is weak. A clone size is listed for some rows: how often the clone was seen (once, few, many), or a class if it is expanded.

DNA: TGCGCCAGCAGCTTGGCCGGGGGAATAGGGGACGGGGAGCTGTTTTTT
CDR3: CASSLAGGIGDGELFF
V: TRBV5-1
J: TRBJ2-2
D: -
size: -
length: 16

DNA: TGCGAAAAGGGGGCGAAAGGAAACACCATATATTTT
CDR3: CEKGAKGNTIYF
V: TRBV2
J: TRBJ1-3
D: TRBD1
size: -
length: 12

DNA: TGTGCCTCCAGGGGGACGAACACTGAAGCTTTCTTT
CDR3: CASRGTNTEAFF
V: TRBV2
J: TRBJ1-1
D: TRBD1
size: -
length: 12

DNA: TGTGCCAGCAGCACCGGGGGAGGAGCGCACGAAGCTTTCTTT
CDR3: CASSTGGGAHEAFF
V: TRBV27
J: TRBJ1-1
D: -
size: -
length: 14

DNA: TGTGCCAGCAGTCGGAGTCAGAACAATCAGCCCCAGCATTTT
CDR3: CASSRSQNNQPQHF
V: TRBV2
J: TRBJ1-5
D: -
size: -
length: 14

DNA: TGCGCCAGCAGCTTGCAGGGGGCGGAAGAGACCCAGTACTTC
CDR3: CASSLQGAEETQYF
V: TRBV5-1
J: TRBJ2-5
D: TRBD1
size: -
length: 14

DNA: TGTGCCAGCAGTGAATTAGGGACAGGAGACTACGAGCAGTACTTC
CDR3: CASSELGTGDYEQYF
V: TRBV2
J: TRBJ2-7
D: TRBD1
size: -
length: 15

DNA: TGCGCCAGCAGCTCCGCAGGGGGCGACACCGGGGAGCTGTTTTTT
CDR3: CASSSAGGDTGELFF
V: TRBV5-1
J: TRBJ2-2
D: TRBD1
size: -
length: 15

DNA: TGCGCCAGCAGCCCCGCGTTGAGTAGCGGGAGTTTTGGAAGGCGGACATCAAACAATGAGCAGTTCTTC
CDR3: CASSPALSSGSFGRRTSNNEQFF
V: TRBV5-1
J: TRBJ2-1
D: TRBD2
size: -
length: 23

DNA: TGTGCCAGCAGTTTATCGAGCGGGTACTACGAGCAGTACTTC
CDR3: CASSLSSGYYEQYF
V: TRBV27
J: TRBJ2-7
D: -
size: -
length: 14

DNA: TGTGCCAGCAGCCCCGCGGGGGGCACAGATACGCAGTATTTT
CDR3: CASSPAGGTDTQYF
V: TRBV27
J: TRBJ2-3
D: TRBD2
size: -
length: 14

DNA: TGTGCCAGCAGTCCAGGGGGGTACAATGAGCAGTTCTTC
CDR3: CASSPGGYNEQFF
V: TRBV9
J: TRBJ2-1
D: -
size: -
length: 13

DNA: TGTGCCAGCAGCCTACAGGGGAGGGAGACCCAGTACTTC
CDR3: CASSLQGRETQYF
V: TRBV6-5
J: TRBJ2-5
D: -
size: once
length: 13

DNA: TGTGCCAGCAGCTCTCAGATCGGGAGGGATGATGGCTACACCTTC
CDR3: CASSSQIGRDDGYTF
V: TRBV7-2
J: TRBJ1-2
D: -
size: -
length: 15

DNA: TGTGCCAGCAGCTTAGCGTTCGCGCTAACAGCGGATGAGCAGTTCTTC
CDR3: CASSLAFALTADEQFF
V: TRBV7-9
J: TRBJ2-1
D: -
size: -
length: 16

DNA: TGTGCCAGCAAAGAGACTGGCGGGGACTACGAGCAGTACTTC
CDR3: CASKETGGDYEQYF
V: TRBV13
J: TRBJ2-7
D: -
size: -
length: 14

DNA: TGTGCCACCAGCAGAGCCGTAGGGGGAGTAACGTCCCAGCATTTT
CDR3: CATSRAVGGVTSQHF
V: TRBV15
J: TRBJ1-5
D: -
size: -
length: 15

DNA: TGTGCCAGCAGCCAGACAGGGGGCACTGGAAACACCATATATTTT
CDR3: CASSQTGGTGNTIYF
V: TRBV7-8
J: TRBJ1-3
D: TRBD1
size: -
length: 15

DNA: TGTGCCTCCCAGCGAGAGGCCGGGAGCTACAATGAGCAGTTCTTC
CDR3: CASQREAGSYNEQFF
V: TRBV11-2
J: TRBJ2-1
D: -
size: -
length: 15

DNA: TGCGCCAGCAGGCGGGAACCTTACAATGAGCAGTTCTTC
CDR3: CASRREPYNEQFF
V: TRBV5-1
J: TRBJ2-1
D: -
size: -
length: 13

DNA: TGTGCCAGCAGCTTGGGGGAGGCTCGGGGGACCCAGTACTTC
CDR3: CASSLGEARGTQYF
V: TRBV5-4
J: TRBJ2-5
D: -
size: -
length: 14

DNA: TGTGCCAGCAGTGGGCTTTCGGGGGGGTCCTCCTACGAGCAGTACTTC
CDR3: CASSGLSGGSSYEQYF
V: TRBV6-1
J: TRBJ2-7
D: TRBD2
size: -
length: 16

DNA: TGTGCCAGCAGCGTAGGGCTGGGGGCGCGGACTGAAGCTTTCTTT
CDR3: CASSVGLGARTEAFF
V: TRBV9
J: TRBJ1-1
D: -
size: -
length: 15

DNA: TGTGCCAGCAGCTTAGCCGCGGGGGCGACCGGTGAGCAGTTCTTC
CDR3: CASSLAAGATGEQFF
V: TRBV11-3
J: TRBJ2-1
D: -
size: -
length: 15

DNA: TGTGCCAGTAGTATCCAGCGACTACCAGAGTACGAGCAGTACTTC
CDR3: CASSIQRLPEYEQYF
V: TRBV19
J: TRBJ2-7
D: -
size: -
length: 15

DNA: TGCAGTGCTTACACAGATACGCAGTATTTT
CDR3: CSAYTDTQYF
V: TRBV20-1
J: TRBJ2-3
D: -
size: -
length: 10

DNA: TGTGCCAGCAGTTTAGTGGCCCTCAACTATGGCTACACCTTC
CDR3: CASSLVALNYGYTF
V: TRBV28
J: TRBJ1-2
D: -
size: -
length: 14

DNA: TGTGCCAGCAGCCGGGGACAGAAAAACACTGAAGCTTTCTTT
CDR3: CASSRGQKNTEAFF
V: TRBV7-9
J: TRBJ1-1
D: TRBD1
size: -
length: 14

DNA: TGTGCTGGAGCCGCTGCCACCTTGGAACCATCACCATACCAAGAGACCCAGTACTTC
CDR3: CAGAAATLEPSPYQETQYF
V: TRBV12-5
J: TRBJ2-5
D: -
size: -
length: 19

DNA: TGTGCCAGCAGCTTGACAGGGATCGAGCAGTACTTC
CDR3: CASSLTGIEQYF
V: TRBV5-5
J: TRBJ2-7
D: -
size: once
length: 12

DNA: TGTGCCAGCTTGCGCGGGGACAGGGAAAAATTTCGCTCTGGAAACACCATATATTTT
CDR3: CASLRGDREKFRSGNTIYF
V: TRBV7-9
J: TRBJ1-3
D: TRBD1
size: once
length: 19